This paragraph covers one T cell receptor beta chain sequence. Its specificity is not known. Second-dose groups at about 4 or about 12 weeks were pooled. The data stem from a study of T cell responses to AZD1222 COVID-19 vaccine. Profiled with immunoSEQ multiplex PCR; TCRdb holds only in-frame clones, not every one. This table holds 100,000 or so clones, 70% to 90% found once. Study observations and caveats: Vaccine-associated CD4 TCRs ranged over spike, dominating at 160-218 and 743-854. There were repertoire samples only from the period after the peak T cell response. AZD1222 recipients seropositive at baseline numbered only five to seven.

This CDR3 contains 16 residues. The germline V and J ends were trimmed by 0 bases and 6 bases, with 17 bases remaining between them. Germline V lookup: CDR1 MNHEY, CDR2 SVGAGI. Specimen: peripheral blood, collected 28 days after the second AZD1222 dose. The rearrangement links TRBV6-5 to TRBJ1-1; no clear D. The source is an adult who received the AZD1222 COVID-19 vaccine. CDR3 protein: CASSYSSRGWGSEAFF. CDR3 bases: TGTGCCAGCAGTTACTCGAGTAGAGGGTGGGGTTCTGAAGCTTTCTTT.